This T cell receptor beta chain was found in a study of blood T cell repertoires in COVID-19. The wider study: COVID-19 samples collected from the United States, Italy and Spain covered acute and convalescent phases. Sources were T cells, B-cell-depleted T cells, or PBMCs; the material itself was cDNA or gDNA.

The CDR3 runs to 12 residues. The V gene's germline CDR1 is SGHRS and CDR2 YFSETQ. Deletions cut 3 bases from V and 3 bases from J, with 7 bases between. Some clones are missing from TCRdb's copy, which holds only in-frame ones; the method was immunoSEQ multiplex PCR. This table has about 50,000 clones, around 92% appearing once. This sequence originates from a human donor in a cohort sampled during active COVID-19. Sequencing was done on a sample of peripheral blood. The chain links TRBV5-1 to TRBJ2-7, with D maybe TRBD1 (6 bases). Here the CDR3 reads CASSWDNYEQYF. CDR3 DNA: TGCGCCAGCAGCTGGGACAACTACGAGCAGTACTTC.